The T cell receptor beta chain under discussion was sequenced for a study of blood T cell repertoires in COVID-19. Some clones are missing from TCRdb's copy, which holds only in-frame ones; the method was immunoSEQ multiplex PCR. The sample holds 250,000 or so clones; about four fifths are singletons and the top ten take under 2%. V lost 0 bases, J lost 8 bases, and 11 bases lay in between. Germline lookup yields CDR1 LGHNT and CDR2 FRNRAP. This CDR3 is built from 14 residues. The sequenced material came from PBMCs or T cells enriched from blood (not recorded which). The sequence was collected from a man aged 60-69 years who had recovered from COVID-19. V gene TRBV12-5 combines with J gene TRBJ2-4, with D perhaps matching TRBD2 (6 bases). This CDR3 is CASGLVLGEDIQYF. In DNA, the CDR3 is TGTGCTAGTGGTTTGGTACTGGGGGAGGACATTCAGTACTTC.